The 20 T cell receptor beta chains below come from one sample, sequenced in a study of cytomegalovirus exposure and HLA in healthy donors. PCR involved 60 Vbeta and 13 Jbeta primers. The protocol was immunoSEQ multiplex PCR, while the TCRdb copy is restricted to in-frame clones and leaves out a portion. The sample lists roughly 150,000 clones, 84% occurring once. Source material: PBMCs. The receptors shown here come from a man aged 25-45 years in good health and CMV-seronegative.

In its sample, this clone was seen once. The V call is TRBV18, the J call TRBJ1-5, with 7 bases that match TRBD1. Per the germline V gene, CDR1 is KGHSH and CDR2 is LQKENI. The CDR3 is 14 residues long. The V gene end was trimmed by 5 bases and the J gene end by 5 bases; junction bases not matched to a gene: 6. The CDR3 protein is CASSRQGSDQPQHF. The CDR3 DNA reads as TGTGCCAGCTCAAGACAGGGTTCCGATCAGCCCCAGCATTTT.

The V and J genes are TRBV4-1 and TRBJ2-2; the D gene is possibly TRBD2 (6 bases). This CDR3 contains 17 residues. The V end lost 4 bases, the J end lost 0 bases, and 15 bases lay between the germline ends. CDR1 is MGHRA, CDR2 YSYEKL, per germline. CDR3 sequence: CASSLGLEGPNTGELFF. In DNA, the CDR3 is TGCGCCAGCAGCCTAGGCTTGGAGGGCCCGAACACCGGGGAGCTGTTTTTT.

The CDR3 here is CASSGVLNTGELFF. In DNA form, the CDR3 reads TGTGCCAGCAGCGGAGTCTTAAACACCGGGGAGCTGTTTTTT. The chain couples TRBV5-4 to TRBJ2-2; D remains ambiguous. This CDR3 region has 14 residues. In germline, CDR1 is SGHNT, CDR2 YYREEE (reference sequence). V was shortened by 4 bases and J by 2 bases, with 9 bases between the two germline ends. The full variable domain, with the rest looked up from reference TRBV5-4 and TRBJ2-2, is ETGVTQSPTHLIKTRGQQVTLRCSSQSGHNTVSWYQQALGQGPQFIFQYYREEENGRGNFPPRFSGLQFPNYSSELNVNALELDDSALYLCASSGVLNTGELFFGEGSRLTVL.

This clone was picked up a small number of times. The rearrangement uses TRBV19 and TRBJ1-4, with 8 bases matching TRBD1. V lost 8 bases and J lost 6; bases outside the gene matches: 11. Germline V lookup: CDR1 LNHDA, CDR2 SQIVND (reference sequence). This CDR3 has 15 residues. The CDR3 DNA follows: TGTGCCAGTCAGGAACCGGGACAGGATTATGAAAAACTGTTTTTT. Its translation: CASQEPGQDYEKLFF.

This sequence joins TRBV7-6 and TRBJ2-2; 12 positions match TRBD2. J lost 5 bases, V lost 5 bases, and 3 bases had no gene match. CDR1 and CDR2 from the germline V gene are SGHVS and FNYEAQ. The CDR3 runs 15 residues. CDR3: CASSATSGGTGELFF. For the CDR3, the DNA is TGTGCCAGCAGCGCTACTAGCGGGGGGACCGGGGAGCTGTTTTTT.

The J gene is TRBJ2-3, the V gene TRBV7-3; perhaps TRBD1 as D (6 bases). Germline V CDR1 and CDR2: SGHTA, FQGTGA. The length of the CDR3 is 15 residues. The V gene lost 2 bases and the J gene lost 6 bases, with 15 bases spanning the gap. The CDR3 protein is CASSLGRGYVDTQYF. The CDR3 bases are TGTGCCAGCAGCTTAGGCAGGGGCTACGTGGATACGCAGTATTTT. The complete variable domain, with remaining parts taken from reference TRBV7-3 and TRBJ2-3, reads GAGVSQTPSNKVTEKGKYVELRCDPISGHTALYWYRQSLGQGPEFLIYFQGTGAADDSGLPNDRFFAVRPEGSVSTLKIQRTERGDSAVYLCASSLGRGYVDTQYFGPGTRLTVL.

This chain links TRBV7-2 with TRBJ2-3; 10 nucleotides match TRBD2. Germline CDR1 reads SGHTA; CDR2 reads FQGNSA. This CDR3 has 17 residues. V lost 4 bases and J lost 1; bases outside the gene matches: 8. The CDR3 spells CASSSPRTSGGTDTQYF. As DNA, the CDR3 is TGTGCCAGCAGCTCCCCTCGAACTAGCGGGGGCACAGATACGCAGTATTTT.

The chain uses TRBV27 and TRBJ2-1; 9 positions agree with TRBD1. With V trimmed by 8 bases and J by 6 bases, 11 bases remained unmatched. The CDR3 spans 15 residues. The germline gives CDR1 MNHEY, CDR2 SMNVEV (reference sequence). CDR3 region: CASASGQGIFNEQFF. The CDR3 DNA reads TGTGCCAGCGCTTCGGGACAGGGCATCTTCAATGAGCAGTTCTTC.

This chain joins TRBV6-1 and TRBJ1-2; D not certain. V was pared by 4 bases and J by 2 bases, with 8 bases between. CDR1 and CDR2 (germline): MNHNS, SASEGT. The CDR3 loop spans 13 amino acids. The CDR3 protein is CASSGTTNYGYTF. Written as DNA, the CDR3 is TGTGCCAGCAGTGGAACAACGAACTATGGCTACACCTTC.

The J gene is TRBJ2-5, the V gene TRBV7-9; 8 positions match TRBD1. The J call is in doubt because the DNA end fits TRBJ2-7 better. Germline-derived CDR1 and CDR2 are SEHNR and FQNEAQ (reference sequence). The CDR3 extends over 14 amino acids. The CDR3 spells CASSWDRQTYEQYF. CDR3 bases: TGTGCCAGCAGCTGGGACAGGCAAACCTACGAGCAGTACTTC.

This chain connects TRBV27 to TRBJ2-5; TRBD2 agrees at 12 bases. The length of the CDR3 is 18 residues. Trimming removed 8 bases from V and 4 bases from J; junction bases left unmatched: 17. The V gene's germline CDR1 is MNHEY and CDR2 SMNVEV (reference sequence). CDR3 sequence: CASGPGLAGSLRGETQYF. CDR3 sequence (DNA): TGTGCCAGCGGACCAGGACTAGCGGGAAGCCTCAGGGGAGAGACCCAGTACTTC.

This clone was observed a single time. The chain employs TRBV30 and TRBJ1-2; TRBD1 matches 7 bases. The V gene end was trimmed by 2 bases and the J gene end by 4 bases; junction bases not matched to a gene: 7. Germline V gene lookup returns CDR1 GTSNPN and CDR2 SVGIG (reference sequence). This CDR3 has 14 residues. The CDR3 sequence: CAWSIGQVIYGYTF. DNA for the CDR3: TGTGCCTGGAGTATAGGACAGGTCATCTATGGCTACACCTTC.

The V gene is TRBV4-1, the J gene TRBJ2-7; the D gene is possibly TRBD2 (6 bases). Trimming removed 4 bases at V and 4 bases at J, with 20 bases between. This CDR3 spans 16 amino acids. Germline values: CDR1 MGHRA, CDR2 YSYEKL. Here the CDR3 reads CASSLGLPDPLYEQYF. The CDR3 DNA reads TGCGCCAGCAGCCTAGGACTACCCGATCCTCTTTACGAGCAGTACTTC.

The rearrangement uses TRBV27 and TRBJ1-1; 8 bases are a match to TRBD1. CDR3 length equals 15 residues. Germline V gene lookup returns CDR1 MNHEY and CDR2 SMNVEV (reference sequence). V lost 5 bases to trimming and J lost 4 bases; unmatched junction nucleotides: 9. The CDR3 spells CASSLRQGRTTEAFF. The DNA for the CDR3 is TGTGCCAGCAGTCTTAGACAGGGGAGGACCACTGAAGCTTTCTTT.

This sequence joins TRBV19 and TRBJ1-1; D remains ambiguous. The CDR3 covers 13 residues. The V end lost 8 bases, the J end lost 3 bases, and 13 bases lay between the germline ends. CDR1 is LNHDA and CDR2 is SQIVND in the germline V gene (reference sequence). In DNA form, the CDR3 reads TGTGCCAGTCACGCCGAACGAGACACTGAAGCTTTCTTT. As protein: CASHAERDTEAFF.

This clone has a handful of counts. This chain uses TRBV6-5 with TRBJ1-5; a possible D gene is TRBD1 (5 bases). The CDR3 runs to 14 residues. V was clipped by 0 bases and J by 4 bases, with 7 bases between them. The germline V gene has CDR1 MNHEY and CDR2 SVGAGI. CDR3 DNA sequence: TGTGCCAGCAGTTACTCGTCAGGGAATCAGCCCCAGCATTTT. Amino acids: CASSYSSGNQPQHF.

This clone was observed a single time. The chain carries TRBV6-6 and TRBJ1-2, with 10 positions matching TRBD1. This CDR3 region has 15 residues. Germline CDR1 is MNHNY and CDR2 is SVGAGI (reference sequence). After removal of 6 bases from V and 4 bases from J, the junction contained 8 bases not matched to a gene. CDR3 nucleotides: TGTGCCAGCAGGGAGACAGGGGGCCAGCTCTATGGCTACACCTTC. Protein product: CASRETGGQLYGYTF.

The chain employs TRBV6-6 and TRBJ2-7; 7 bases match TRBD2. In germline, CDR1 is MNHNY, CDR2 SVGAGI (reference sequence). J lost 3 bases, V lost 1 base, and 6 bases had no gene match. There are 15 residues in the CDR3. The CDR3 sequence: CASSYLGGEYYEQYF. The DNA for the CDR3 is TGTGCCAGCAGTTACTTGGGGGGGGAGTACTACGAGCAGTACTTC.

The chain couples TRBV7-9 to TRBJ1-1; D ambiguous. The CDR3 is 12 residues long. Trimming removed 8 bases from V and 4 bases from J, with 11 bases in between. From germline, CDR1 is SEHNR and CDR2 FQNEAQ (reference sequence). The CDR3 DNA is TGTGCCAGCCCCCTGGGGAGCACTGAAGCTTTCTTT. This gives the protein CASPLGSTEAFF.

The chain has TRBV7-6 and TRBJ2-7; 8 bases are shared with TRBD1. The CDR3 has 12 amino acids. J was trimmed by 8 bases and V by 6 bases; bases with no gene match: 6. Per germline, CDR1 SGHVS and CDR2 FNYEAQ. The CDR3 sequence: CASRGDRRKQYF. The CDR3 DNA follows: TGTGCCAGCAGGGGGGACAGGAGAAAGCAGTACTTC.